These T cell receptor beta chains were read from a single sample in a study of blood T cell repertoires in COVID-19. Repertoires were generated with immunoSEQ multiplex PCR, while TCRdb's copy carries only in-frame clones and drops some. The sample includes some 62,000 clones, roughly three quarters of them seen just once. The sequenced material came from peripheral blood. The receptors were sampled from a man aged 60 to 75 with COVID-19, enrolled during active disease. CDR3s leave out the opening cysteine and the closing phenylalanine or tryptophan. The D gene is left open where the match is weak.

CDR3: ASSLQGWEPSTEAF
D: NA
V: TRBV27
J: TRBJ1-1

CDR3: SASNQYEQY
D: NA
V: TRBV20-1
J: TRBJ2-7

CDR3: ASSSRDRGQETQY
D: TRBD1
V: TRBV6-5
J: TRBJ2-5

CDR3: AISDFGTVGGDTQY
D: TRBD1
V: TRBV10-3
J: TRBJ2-3

CDR3: ASSPGQETQY
D: NA
V: TRBV18
J: TRBJ2-5

CDR3: ASSRDRVIEQY
D: TRBD1
V: TRBV5-4
J: TRBJ2-7

CDR3: ASSLDSSYNEQF
D: NA
V: TRBV7-2
J: TRBJ2-1

CDR3: ASTRGPGQTNEKLF
D: TRBD1
V: TRBV2
J: TRBJ1-4

CDR3: ASSPPRDRPNEQF
D: NA
V: TRBV18
J: TRBJ2-1

CDR3: ASSLWAGGQSYEQY
D: NA
V: TRBV28
J: TRBJ2-7

CDR3: ASSSGQAHQETQY
D: TRBD1
V: TRBV5-1
J: TRBJ2-5

CDR3: ATSDSDPVGSGSTDTQY
D: TRBD2
V: TRBV24-1
J: TRBJ2-3

CDR3: ASSAYSGTIHTEAF
D: NA
V: TRBV2
J: TRBJ1-1

CDR3: ASTPRPSGTDTQY
D: NA
V: TRBV19
J: TRBJ2-3

CDR3: ASSTRTPRETQY
D: NA
V: TRBV6-5
J: TRBJ2-5

CDR3: ASSLSGGSPYEQY
D: TRBD2
V: TRBV27
J: TRBJ2-7

CDR3: ASSPRGGVGSNEQF
D: NA
V: TRBV5-1
J: TRBJ2-1

CDR3: ASSWGDSYEQY
D: NA
V: TRBV5-1
J: TRBJ2-7

CDR3: ASSVGGLRMNEQF
D: NA
V: TRBV9
J: TRBJ2-1

CDR3: AVGGATYEQY
D: NA
V: TRBV30
J: TRBJ2-7

CDR3: AISPGGETQY
D: NA
V: TRBV10-3
J: TRBJ2-5

CDR3: ASYRDTGANVLT
D: NA
V: TRBV5-1
J: TRBJ2-6

CDR3: ASSSKTSGRETQY
D: TRBD2
V: TRBV7-2
J: TRBJ2-5

CDR3: ASSSFGGDGKPQH
D: NA
V: TRBV28
J: TRBJ1-5

CDR3: ASSFRQGTQY
D: TRBD1
V: TRBV7-3
J: TRBJ2-3